The rows below give T cell receptor beta chains drawn from one sample of a study of siplizumab effects on memory and regulatory T cells. TCRdb's table, derived via immunoSEQ multiplex PCR, lists solely in-frame clones and lacks some. The data contain about 110,000 clones, about 91% of them seen just once; the ten biggest clones take up under 0.75%. The sequenced sample was Tregs sorted from blood. These receptors came from a human donor in good health. CDR3s include the opening cysteine and the closing phenylalanine or tryptophan. The order of the fields is J gene, clone size, V gene, D gene, CDR3 DNA, CDR3 protein. The D gene is left open where the match is weak. Only some rows state a clone size, as once, few, many or a class for expanded clones.

TRBJ1-2	-	TRBV19	TRBD1	TGTGCCAGTAGGCTGGGACAGGTATTTAACTATGGCTACACCTTC	CASRLGQVFNYGYTF
TRBJ2-2	-	TRBV19	TRBD1	TGTGCCAGTAGGGGGGGACAGGGTGGCACCGGGGAGCTGTTTTTT	CASRGGQGGTGELFF
TRBJ2-2	once	TRBV5-1	-	TGCGCCAGCAGCTCCCAGGGAGGGGGCGTCACCGGGGAGCTGTTTTTT	CASSSQGGGVTGELFF
TRBJ2-3	-	TRBV25-1	-	TGTGCCAGCAGTGGTCGAGGGGTGGGCACAGATACGCAGTATTTT	CASSGRGVGTDTQYF
TRBJ1-1	-	TRBV7-9	-	TGTGCCAGCAGCGCGGCAGGGTTTATTACTGAAGCTTTCTTT	CASSAAGFITEAFF
TRBJ2-7	-	TRBV18	-	TGTGCCAGCTCACCACAGCCTACGACTCGGGCAGGGTGGGAGCAGTACTTC	CASSPQPTTRAGWEQYF
TRBJ2-2	-	TRBV5-1	-	TGCGCCAGCAGTTGGGTCCGGGAGCTGTTTTTT	CASSWVRELFF
TRBJ2-2	-	TRBV7-9	-	TGTGCCAGCAGCCTCAGGGGAAACACCGGGGAGCTGTTTTTT	CASSLRGNTGELFF
TRBJ1-1	-	TRBV19	-	TGTGCCAGTGGGGCAGGTGAGACCATGAACACTGAAGCTTTCTTT	CASGAGETMNTEAFF
TRBJ2-7	-	TRBV7-4	-	TGTGCCAGCAGCTTAGGGGACTTTAACGAGCAGTACTTC	CASSLGDFNEQYF
TRBJ2-2	-	TRBV7-3	-	TGTGCCAGCAGCTTATCTTACAGCCTAGGGGGTGGCACCGGGGAGCTGTTTTTT	CASSLSYSLGGGTGELFF
TRBJ2-7	-	TRBV6-6	TRBD2	TGTGCCAGCAGTTACCCCGGGACTAGGACCTACGAGCAGTACTTC	CASSYPGTRTYEQYF
TRBJ2-2	-	TRBV7-9	-	TGTGCCAGGGAGAGCGGACTTCCTGGGGGGCTGTTTTTT	CARESGLPGGLFF
TRBJ2-3	-	TRBV18	-	TGTGCCAGCTCCCTAAGTCCAAGGGGCGTTGATACGCAGTATTTT	CASSLSPRGVDTQYF
TRBJ1-1	-	TRBV19	-	TGTGCCAGTAGTATCCCACAGAAGAACACTGAAGCTTTCTTT	CASSIPQKNTEAFF
TRBJ2-5	-	TRBV5-1	TRBD2	TGCGCCAGCAGCTTGGGGCGGGGGAGAGAGACCCAGTACTTC	CASSLGRGRETQYF
TRBJ1-4	-	TRBV4-1	TRBD1	TGCGCCAGCAGCCGGGGACAGCTCAATGAAAAACTGTTTTTT	CASSRGQLNEKLFF
TRBJ2-1	-	TRBV6-6	TRBD2	TGTGCCAGCAGTCCGCTTGGGCTAGCGGGACACAATGAGCAGTTCTTC	CASSPLGLAGHNEQFF
TRBJ2-5	-	TRBV18	-	TGTGCCAGCTCACCTTCGCCCCCAGAGACCCAGTACTTC	CASSPSPPETQYF
TRBJ2-2	once	TRBV2	-	TGTGCCAGCAGTAGGGCCGCGACGGACACCGGGGAGCTGTTTTTT	CASSRAATDTGELFF
TRBJ2-7	-	TRBV27	-	TGTGCCAGCAGTCCCTCCGGCCAATGGAGTTACGAGCAGTACTTC	CASSPSGQWSYEQYF
TRBJ2-7	-	TRBV7-9	-	TGTGCCAGCAGCTTAAGGGCCTACGAGCAGTACTTC	CASSLRAYEQYF